Below, 12 T cell receptor beta chains from the same sample are listed, as sequenced in a study of blood T cell repertoires in COVID-19. The protocol was immunoSEQ multiplex PCR, while the TCRdb copy is restricted to in-frame clones and leaves out a portion. The table has some 370,000 clones, 90% seen once. The source material was peripheral blood. These receptor sequences come from a young man with active or convalescent COVID-19.

The chain carries TRBV7-6 and TRBJ2-3, with a possible D match to TRBD2 (7 bases). There are 19 residues in the CDR3. The V gene's germline CDR1 is SGHVS and CDR2 FNYEAQ. The germline V and J ends were trimmed by 1 base and 0 bases, with 20 bases remaining between them. The CDR3, as DNA: TGTGCCAGCAGCTTAGAACGGCGGGGGCCTACCCCTAGCACAGATACGCAGTATTTT. It codes for CASSLERRGPTPSTDTQYF.

CDR3 in amino acids: CSVSPRGQDYGYTF. CDR3 in DNA: TGCAGTGTCTCTCCCAGGGGGCAGGACTATGGCTACACCTTC. V usage is TRBV29-1 and J usage is TRBJ1-2; TRBD1 matches 8 bases. This CDR3 spans 14 amino acids. CDR1 is SQVTM and CDR2 is ANQGSEA in the germline V gene.

This rearrangement joins TRBV5-5 to TRBJ2-7; D perhaps matches TRBD2 (5 bases). Germline lookup yields CDR1 SGHKS and CDR2 YYEKEE (reference sequence). The CDR3 has 17 amino acids. The V end was cut by 1 base, the J end by 1 base, with 18 bases between. The CDR3 bases are TGTGCCAGCAGCTTGAGTCTCACCGGGGAAACGTCCTACGAGCAGTACTTC. This gives the protein CASSLSLTGETSYEQYF.

This chain links TRBV5-1 with TRBJ2-2; D perhaps matches TRBD2 (5 bases). The CDR3 contains 16 residues. V lost 6 bases and J lost 5, with 20 bases in between. From germline, CDR1 is SGHRS and CDR2 YFSETQ. The CDR3 loop reads CASTQPASGDTGELFF. The CDR3 DNA sequence: TGCGCCAGCACACAACCTGCCAGCGGCGATACCGGGGAGCTGTTTTTT.

The chain uses TRBV6-5 and TRBJ1-1, with D tentatively TRBD1 (5 bases). Germline V gives CDR1 MNHEY, CDR2 SVGAGI. The V end was cut by 8 bases, the J end by 1 base, with 17 bases between. The CDR3 contains 15 residues. The CDR3 loop reads CASQPRGRPNTEAFF. The CDR3 DNA reads as TGTGCCAGCCAACCCCGGGGGAGGCCGAACACTGAAGCTTTCTTT.

The chain combines TRBV7-9 with TRBJ2-2; the D is unclear. The CDR3 totals 12 residues. The ends were cut back, 1 base at V and 8 bases at J, with 5 bases in the middle. Germline loops: CDR1 SEHNR, CDR2 FQNEAQ (reference sequence). CDR3 bases: TGTGCCAGCAGCTTAGTTTCGGGGGAGCTGTTTTTT. It codes for CASSLVSGELFF.

The rearrangement joins TRBV5-1 to TRBJ1-2, with TRBD1 identical over 8 bases. The CDR3 length is 14 residues. The V gene end was trimmed by 4 bases and the J gene end by 1 base; junction bases not matched to a gene: 3. Germline lookup yields CDR1 SGHRS and CDR2 YFSETQ. The CDR3 region is CASSLGQVNYGYTF. Here the CDR3 DNA reads TGCGCCAGCAGCCTGGGACAGGTTAACTATGGCTACACCTTC.

This clone was seen only a few times. The chain links TRBV19 to TRBJ2-7; 11 nucleotides align to TRBD1. Trimming at V came to 5 bases and at J to 3 bases, leaving 3 bases not matched to a gene. The germline V gene has CDR1 LNHDA and CDR2 SQIVND (reference sequence). This CDR3 spans 14 amino acids. This CDR3 reads CASSPGTGGYEQYF. The CDR3 region has the DNA TGTGCCAGTAGTCCCGGGACAGGGGGCTACGAGCAGTACTTC.

This clone has only one observation. The chain couples TRBV6-2 or TRBV6-3 to TRBJ2-5; the match to TRBD1 covers 9 bases. Losses at the gene ends were 5 bases for V and 5 bases for J; bases not matched to a gene: 6. CDR1 MNHEY and CDR2 SVGEGT come from the germline V gene. This CDR3 region has 14 residues. The CDR3 DNA sequence: TGTGCCAGCAGTCCACAGGGGGCTACGGAGACCCAGTACTTC. Protein: CASSPQGATETQYF.

This rearrangement joins TRBV4-1 to TRBJ1-5; TRBD1 matches 8 bases. This CDR3 spans 17 amino acids. The ends lost 0 bases at V and 4 bases at J; junction bases unmatched: 8. Germline CDR1 reads MGHRA; CDR2 reads YSYEKL. CDR3 in DNA: TGCGCCAGCAGCCAAGAGAGGCAGGGGGCGAGTAATCAGCCCCAGCATTTT. This sequence encodes CASSQERQGASNQPQHF.

The gene calls are TRBV19 and TRBJ1-5; unclear D gene. The CDR3 runs to 15 residues. Germline-derived CDR1 and CDR2 are LNHDA and SQIVND (reference sequence). The V end was cut by 3 bases, the J end by 4 bases, with 13 bases between. For the CDR3, the DNA is TGTGCCAGTAGTATTTTTTTGGGCCTTAATCAGCCCCAGCATTTT. Translated: CASSIFLGLNQPQHF.

The chain joins TRBV2 to TRBJ1-1, with no clear D. The germline V gene has CDR1 SNHLY and CDR2 FYNNEI. V was clipped by 3 bases and J by 0 bases, with 14 bases between them. This CDR3 is built from 16 residues. Here the CDR3 reads CASSDSPSSLNTEAFF. DNA of the CDR3: TGTGCCAGCAGTGATTCGCCTAGCAGTTTGAACACTGAAGCTTTCTTT.